The sequence of this T cell receptor beta chain was determined in a study of blood T cell repertoires in COVID-19. For the study at large: COVID-19 samples, acute and convalescent, were from the United States, Italy and Spain.

TCRdb's copy holds only in-frame clones and misses some; the assay was immunoSEQ multiplex PCR. The table lists around 62,000 clones, approximately 90% of them singletons. V was cut by 2 bases and J by 1 base, with 9 bases left in between. The CDR3 is 14 amino acids. CDR1 and CDR2 (germline): SGHDT, YYEEEE. The recovered donors of Cohort 3 showed two negative PCRs, clearance, or symptom resolution. The sample was PBMCs or T cells enriched from blood (not recorded which). The sequence came from a woman aged 40 to 49 who had recovered from COVID-19. The V gene is TRBV5-6, the J gene TRBJ1-1, with D uncertain. The CDR3 DNA follows: TGTGCCAGCAGCTTAGGGAGTCGGAACACTGAAGCTTTCTTT. Its translation: CASSLGSRNTEAFF.